This record concerns one T cell receptor (beta chain) sequence. This record belongs to a study of blood T cell repertoires in COVID-19. In the original workflow: Amplification from reference gene primers served as the basis for estimated nucleated cell counts. Assay: immunoSEQ multiplex PCR; the TCRdb copy retains only in-frame clones and omits some. V, J and clone size were drawn from that table, and D and trimming were deduced from the DNA. This table has about 50,000 clones, over 70% appearing once. CDR3 size: 16 residues. Per germline, CDR1 MNHNY and CDR2 SVGAGI (reference sequence). The trim removed 6 bases at V and 1 base at J, leaving 7 bases unmatched.

The receptor's source is a human donor in a cohort sampled during active COVID-19. J is TRBJ1-5 and V is TRBV6-6; 9 positions match TRBD1. The material sequenced was peripheral blood. DNA for the CDR3: TGTGCCAGCAGCCGCGTGGGACAGGGCAGCAATCAGCCCCAGCATTTT. This translates into CASSRVGQGSNQPQHF.